These 27 T cell receptor beta chains came from one sample sequenced in a study of shared clonotypes between healthy human individuals. Selected positively for CCR7 and CD45RO-negative, naive CD8 cells excluded terminally differentiated effector memory CD45RA+ cells. Produced via immunoSEQ multiplex PCR; TCRdb's table is partial and in-frame only. Of about 2,200,000 clones in the sample, roughly 91% were seen once. The sequencing input was naive CD8+ T cells from PBMCs. These receptors were obtained from a man between 18 and 29 years old in good health. Some clones in this sample may be carry-over from other donors' samples.

The chain recombines TRBV23-1 with TRBJ2-7, with 7 bases lining up with TRBD1. TRBV23-1 is known as an ORF, though its function is uncertain. After removal of 8 bases from V and 0 bases from J, the junction contained 25 bases not matched to a gene. The CDR3 covers 20 residues. CDR3 sequence reads: CASGYRGTAKRTYNSYEQYF. The CDR3 bases are TGCGCCAGCGGATACCGTGGGACAGCGAAGCGGACTTATAACTCCTACGAGCAGTACTTC.

The chain is built from TRBV7-9 and TRBJ2-7; 9 bases fit TRBD1. V shed 4 bases, J shed 2 bases, and the junction held 6 bases outside the gene matches. The CDR3 has 15 residues. The germline gives CDR1 SEHNR, CDR2 FQNEAQ (reference sequence). The CDR3 reads CASSSGQGIAYEQYF. In DNA, the CDR3 is TGTGCCAGCAGCTCGGGACAGGGAATTGCCTACGAGCAGTACTTC. The full variable domain, in which reference TRBV7-9 and TRBJ2-7 provide the parts outside the CDR3, is DTGVSQNPRHKITKRGQNVTFRCDPISEHNRLYWYRQTLGQGPEFLTYFQNEAQLEKSRLLSDRFSAERPKGSFSTLEIQRTEQGDSAMYLCASSSGQGIAYEQYFGPGTRLTVT.

This rearrangement joins TRBV28 to TRBJ2-7; 9 bases are a match to TRBD1. Germline-derived CDR1 and CDR2 are MDHEN and SYDVKM. J was trimmed by 5 bases and V by 4 bases; bases with no gene match: 3. This CDR3 has 13 residues. In DNA, the CDR3 is TGTGCCAGCAGTTACGGGACAGGGAACGAGCAGTACTTC. Translating gives CASSYGTGNEQYF.

The rearrangement uses TRBV11-2 and TRBJ2-1; 7 nucleotides align to TRBD2. This CDR3 is built from 15 residues. The V segment lost 1 base and the J segment 6 bases; nucleotides outside the gene matches: 6. Germline CDR1 and CDR2: SGHAT and FQNNGV. The DNA of the CDR3 is TGTGCCAGCAGCTTAGGGCGGGAGTACGGCAATGAGCAGTTCTTC. As protein: CASSLGREYGNEQFF.

V is TRBV29-1 and J is TRBJ2-2; 12 nucleotides line up with TRBD2. The CDR3 runs 16 residues. Trimming took 4 bases from V and 5 from J; bases not matched to a gene: 8. Germline CDR1 is SQVTM and CDR2 is ANQGSEA. The DNA of the CDR3 is TGCAGCGTTGTGATGACTAGCGGGAGTATTACCGGGGAGCTGTTTTTT. Translated, it gives CSVVMTSGSITGELFF.

The CDR3 coding sequence is TGTGCCAGTAGTATGAACCCGGGGTGGTCTGAAGCTTTCTTT. Its protein is CASSMNPGWSEAFF. The chain couples TRBV19 to TRBJ1-1, with D uncertain. Trimming removed 3 bases at V and 6 bases at J, with 14 bases between. The CDR3 has 14 residues. Per germline, CDR1 LNHDA and CDR2 SQIVND (reference sequence).

J is TRBJ2-7 and V is TRBV7-6; D is undetermined. CDR1 SGHVS and CDR2 FNYEAQ come from the germline V gene. The V and J ends lost 5 bases and 0 bases respectively, with 14 bases between them. CDR3 length equals 15 residues. Here the CDR3 DNA reads TGTGCCAGCAGCATGACACCCAAGAGCTCCTACGAGCAGTACTTC. This codes for CASSMTPKSSYEQYF.

The gene calls are TRBV27 and TRBJ2-1; D not resolved. Trimming shortened V by 7 bases and J by 9 bases, and 19 bases separated the two germline ends. Germline CDR1 is MNHEY and CDR2 is SMNVEV (reference sequence). This CDR3 has 14 residues. CDR3 loop: CASNPPGRVGEQFF. The CDR3 nucleotides read TGTGCCAGCAACCCCCCAGGTCGGGTTGGTGAGCAGTTCTTC.

Only one count was recorded for this clone. The V gene is TRBV28, the J gene TRBJ2-1; D might be TRBD1 (7 bases). The CDR3 spans 14 residues. Trimming pared 9 bases from V and 6 bases from J, leaving 18 bases between. The germline gives CDR1 MDHEN, CDR2 SYDVKM. The CDR3 loop reads CASSSDQGGNEQFF. CDR3 nucleotide sequence: TGTGCCAGTTCTAGCGACCAGGGGGGCAATGAGCAGTTCTTC.

The gene calls are TRBV11-2 and TRBJ2-7, with a possible D match to TRBD2 (6 bases). Germline V gene sequence: CDR1 SGHAT, CDR2 FQNNGV. The CDR3 is 15 residues long. Trimming removed 5 bases from V and 3 bases from J, with 17 bases in between. The DNA of the CDR3 is TGTGCCAGCAGCCCCCGGGGGACTTCTCACTACGAGCAGTACTTC. It codes for CASSPRGTSHYEQYF.

This rearrangement joins TRBV27 to TRBJ1-5; D gene uncertain. V was shortened by 1 base and J by 1 base, with 8 bases between the two germline ends. The CDR3 spans 15 residues. The germline CDR1 and CDR2 sequences are MNHEY and SMNVEV (reference sequence). DNA of the CDR3: TGTGCCAGCAGTTTATTGCCGATGAGCAATCAGCCCCAGCATTTT. Translating it yields CASSLLPMSNQPQHF.

This sequence joins TRBV18 and TRBJ2-2; D not certain. V was shortened by 3 bases and J by 7 bases, with 3 bases between the two germline ends. The CDR3 is 11 residues long. Germline V CDR1 and CDR2: KGHSH, LQKENI. The CDR3 DNA sequence: TGTGCCAGCTCACCCGGCGGGGAGCTGTTTTTT. Protein product: CASSPGGELFF. The variable domain in full, completed from reference TRBV18 and TRBJ2-2, reads NAGVMQNPRHLVRRRGQEARLRCSPMKGHSHVYWYRQLPEEGLKFMVYLQKENIIDESGMPKERFSAEFPKEGPSILRIQQVVRGDSAAYFCASSPGGELFFGEGSRLTVL.

The rearrangement links TRBV10-3 to TRBJ2-2; D not certain. The CDR3 is made up of 16 amino acids. Trimming shortened V by 3 bases and J by 2 bases, and 13 bases separated the two germline ends. The germline V gene encodes CDR1 ENHRY and CDR2 SYGVKD. The CDR3, as DNA: TGTGCCATCAGTGAAATTGTGGGCAGAAACACCGGGGAGCTGTTTTTT. Translation: CAISEIVGRNTGELFF.

The gene calls are TRBV7-2 and TRBJ2-1, with TRBD2 identical over 7 bases. The CDR3 contains 15 residues. V was pared by 4 bases and J by 4 bases, with 7 bases of the junction left unmatched. CDR1 and CDR2 from the germline V gene are SGHTA and FQGNSA. CDR3 nucleotide sequence: TGTGCCAGCAGCTCCACGGGGGACTATTACAATGAGCAGTTCTTC. Amino acid sequence: CASSSTGDYYNEQFF.

Of note for this clone: Other DNA sequences from this sample encode an identical CDR3 as well. The rearrangement links TRBV5-6 to TRBJ1-1, with 9 bases aligning to TRBD1. Germline V gives CDR1 SGHDT, CDR2 YYEEEE. CDR3 length equals 13 residues. V was clipped by 4 bases and J by 3 bases; unmatched bases: 1. DNA of the CDR3: TGTGCCAGCAGCAGGACAGGGGACACTGAAGCTTTCTTT. It encodes CASSRTGDTEAFF.

This clone has a handful of counts. The chain carries TRBV4-1 and TRBJ2-2; D unclear. The CDR3 totals 13 residues. Trimming took off 1 base at V and 7 bases at J, with 7 bases between the two ends. From germline, CDR1 is MGHRA and CDR2 YSYEKL. Written as DNA, the CDR3 is TGCGCCAGCAGCCAAGTGGGGATCGGGGAGCTGTTTTTT. Its translation is CASSQVGIGELFF.

The genes are TRBV5-1 and TRBJ1-1; TRBD1 matches 8 bases. V trimming: 0 bases; J trimming: 4 bases; junction bases outside the gene matches: 2. This CDR3 has 14 residues. Germline loops: CDR1 SGHRS, CDR2 YFSETQ. The CDR3 is CASSLGTGLTEAFF. CDR3 coding DNA: TGCGCCAGCAGCTTGGGGACAGGGCTCACTGAAGCTTTCTTT.

Here the CDR3 reads CASSQGWLGTDTQYF. Here the CDR3 DNA reads TGCGCCAGCAGCCAAGGTTGGCTAGGCACAGATACGCAGTATTTT. The V and J genes are TRBV4-1 and TRBJ2-3; D gene unclear. CDR1 and CDR2 from the germline V gene are MGHRA and YSYEKL. This CDR3 region has 15 residues. With 1 base removed from V and 1 base from J, the gap between germline ends came to 9 bases.

This clone was counted once. This rearrangement joins TRBV29-1 to TRBJ2-5, with D possibly being TRBD2 (5 bases). Germline V gives CDR1 SQVTM, CDR2 ANQGSEA. The CDR3 covers 11 residues. V was cut by 4 bases and J by 5 bases, with 8 bases left in between. This CDR3 reads CSVVGGETQYF. The CDR3 DNA is TGCAGCGTTGTAGGAGGCGAGACCCAGTACTTC.

The chain uses TRBV7-9 and TRBJ2-1; 10 nucleotides agree with TRBD2. J was trimmed by 4 bases and V by 5 bases; bases with no gene match: 8. The germline gives CDR1 SEHNR, CDR2 FQNEAQ (reference sequence). There are 16 residues in the CDR3. CDR3 amino acids: CASSQATSGAYNEQFF. CDR3 DNA sequence: TGTGCCAGCAGCCAAGCAACTAGCGGGGCGTACAATGAGCAGTTCTTC.

The chain has TRBV19 and TRBJ1-5; no clear D. Germline CDR1 and CDR2: LNHDA and SQIVND (reference sequence). The CDR3 loop spans 12 amino acids. V was shortened by 10 bases and J by 1 base, with 8 bases between the two germline ends. CDR3 sequence: CATRQSNQPQHF. CDR3 nucleotide sequence: TGTGCCACGCGACAAAGCAATCAGCCCCAGCATTTT.

This chain joins TRBV28 and TRBJ2-2; 7 bases match TRBD2. Per the germline V gene, CDR1 is MDHEN and CDR2 is SYDVKM. The CDR3 loop spans 17 amino acids. The V gene end was trimmed by 6 bases and the J gene end by 4 bases; junction bases not matched to a gene: 14. The CDR3 region is CASRSHPAGVGTGELFF. CDR3 bases: TGTGCCAGCAGGTCCCACCCCGCGGGAGTTGGCACCGGGGAGCTGTTTTTT.

Of note for this clone: The sample carries other DNA sequences with the same CDR3. V is TRBV29-1 and J is TRBJ2-2; D call uncertain. Looked up from germline, CDR1 is SQVTM and CDR2 is ANQGSEA. V dropped 5 bases and J dropped 1 base, with 5 bases sitting between them. The CDR3 runs 12 residues. The CDR3 loop is CSVTLNTGELFF. CDR3 sequence (DNA): TGCAGCGTTACATTGAACACCGGGGAGCTGTTTTTT.

The chain uses TRBV5-5 and TRBJ2-1; 10 bases match TRBD2. Germline V gene data show CDR1 as SGHKS and CDR2 as YYEKEE (reference sequence). V was pared by 0 bases and J by 5 bases, with 2 bases of the junction left unmatched. The CDR3 runs 15 residues. The CDR3 sequence: CASSLVLAGDNEQFF. The CDR3, as DNA: TGTGCCAGCAGCTTGGTTCTAGCGGGAGACAATGAGCAGTTCTTC.

This clone was seen only once. CDR3 region: CASSSQGGEKLFF. The DNA for the CDR3 is TGTGCCAGCAGTAGCCAGGGAGGGGAAAAACTGTTTTTT. The rearrangement joins TRBV28 to TRBJ1-4, with D possibly matching TRBD1 (5 bases). This CDR3 has 13 amino acids. Trimming stripped 5 bases from V and 8 bases from J, with 12 bases between. Germline V gene lookup returns CDR1 MDHEN and CDR2 SYDVKM.

Comment on this clone: The same CDR3 arises from other DNA sequences in this sample as well. The V call is TRBV11-2, the J call TRBJ1-2, with TRBD1 matching over 8 bases. Germline CDR1 reads SGHAT; CDR2 reads FQNNGV. The CDR3 is 13 residues long. After removal of 5 bases from V and 4 bases from J, the junction contained 3 bases not matched to a gene. CDR3 bases: TGTGCCAGCAGCCTTACAGGGGGCTATGGCTACACCTTC. This sequence encodes CASSLTGGYGYTF.

The chain joins TRBV4-1 to TRBJ2-7, with D possibly matching TRBD1 (5 bases). Deletions cut 2 bases from V and 6 bases from J, with 23 bases between. Germline V gene lookup returns CDR1 MGHRA and CDR2 YSYEKL. The CDR3 runs to 17 residues. The CDR3 region is CASSQYSPVTAPGEQYF. CDR3 nucleotides: TGCGCCAGCAGCCAATATTCCCCGGTGACAGCTCCTGGCGAGCAGTACTTC.